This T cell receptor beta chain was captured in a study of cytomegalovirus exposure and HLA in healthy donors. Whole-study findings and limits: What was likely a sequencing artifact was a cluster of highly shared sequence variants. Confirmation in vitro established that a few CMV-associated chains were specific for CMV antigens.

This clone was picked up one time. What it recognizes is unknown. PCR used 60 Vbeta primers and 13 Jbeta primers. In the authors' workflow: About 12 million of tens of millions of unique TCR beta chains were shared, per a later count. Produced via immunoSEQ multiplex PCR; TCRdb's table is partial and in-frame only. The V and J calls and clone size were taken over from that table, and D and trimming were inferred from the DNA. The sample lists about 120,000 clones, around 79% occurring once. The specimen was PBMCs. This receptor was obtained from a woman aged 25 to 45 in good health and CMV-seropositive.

The CDR3, as DNA: TGTGCCAGCAGCTTGTTCATTGGACAGATCAATCAGCCCCAGCATTTT. Its protein is CASSLFIGQINQPQHF. The chain employs TRBV5-6 and TRBJ1-5; maybe TRBD1 (6 bases). Trimming took off 1 base at V and 3 bases at J, with 14 bases between the two ends. The CDR3 totals 16 residues. Per the germline V gene, CDR1 is SGHDT and CDR2 is YYEEEE.